The sequence of this TCR beta chain was determined in a study of cytomegalovirus exposure and HLA in healthy donors (dated by TCRdb to the late 2010s). Study-wide context: An earlier analysis of roughly 570 of the donors reported about 260 Gb of sequence data and 95 million to 140 million unique TCR beta sequences obtained from about 179 million T cells. Roughly 300 gigabases of sequencing data and tens of millions of unique TCR sequences were included in an early release covering around 600 HLA-typed donors. The genetic ancestry cluster associated with self-reported Caucasian donors included around four fifths of the 398 genotyped donors. The study was designed to test whether signatures of past pathogen exposure could be identified by cataloging public T cell receptors. The study used immunosequencing to profile the T cell repertoires of around 600 subjects and linked those repertoires to cytomegalovirus serostatus. In addition to the first cohort of 666 subjects, a separate validation cohort of some 120 different subjects was used. The study combined high-throughput TCR immunosequencing, statistical association of individual TCRs with disease status, and machine learning to predict cytomegalovirus infection status. A later analysis re-examined previously published TCR beta repertoires from about 700 donors and added high-resolution HLA genotyping to investigate patterns of TCR occurrence. Rather than using new phenotypic data, the later analysis identified candidate immune exposures from TCR beta sequences and from how often those sequences occurred across donors. To decide whether each TCR beta V gene segment behaved as functional or pseudogenic, an earlier analysis of some 580 of the donors relied on high-throughput TCR beta sequencing. Alongside the repertoire data, information on donor age, sex, ethnicity and CMV serostatus was compiled. A later genetic analysis took genome-wide SNP genotypes for 398 of the 666 donors and used that subset as a discovery cohort. Every discovery cohort repertoire had been produced on one sequencing platform. Both class I and class II loci were covered by HLA typing, at four-digit resolution. The number of typed donors differed by locus: about 620-630 for A, B, C, DRB1 and DQB1; about 520 for DQA1; about 600 for DPA1; and around 450 for DPB1. About five DR-DQ haplotypes were treated as single units for association and clustering because of strong linkage in the cohort. Among some 410 genotyped donors of the cohort, an average of 235,054 unique TCR beta nucleotide sequences were sequenced per donor, roughly 18% of them non-productive.

To prepare the library, the immunoSEQ multiplex PCR assay was applied. A mixture of 60 forward primers for TCR Vbeta segments and 13 reverse primers for TCR Jbeta segments was used in the multiplex PCR. The CDR3 region of rearranged TCR beta genes was amplified from genomic DNA with a multiplex PCR assay. The Illumina HiSeq System was used to sequence the amplified TCR beta libraries as 87-base-pair reads. As for how the authors treated the data: Across the 500 to 850 repertoires, a later analysis counted approximately 83 million unique TCR beta chains, around 11 million of which were shared by at least two donors. A nearest-neighbor algorithm error-corrected the raw reads and collapsed the reads into unique sequences, merging closely related sequences to remove PCR and sequencing errors. To assign V, D and J gene segments, CDR3 sequences were aligned to IMGT reference sequences. Each retained sequence needed at least a six-nucleotide match to both a V gene segment and a J gene segment. Rearrangements were classified as productive when the CDR3 lacked stop codons and remained in frame with V and J, and all other rearrangements were classified as non-productive. Following IMGT convention, CDR3 was defined as the stretch from the second conserved V-encoded cysteine to the conserved J-encoded phenylalanine. In an earlier analysis of roughly 580 of the donors, sequences lacking an unambiguous match to a single V gene segment were excluded. In an earlier analysis of roughly 500 of the donors, V segments were called functional above 56.7% productive rearrangements and were called segregating when the between-donor standard deviation exceeded 5%. A statistical classification framework was developed to diagnose cytomegalovirus status using the catalog of TCR beta chain sequences. In a later analysis, TCR nucleotide sequences were compared against IMGT/GENE-DB human TR gene sequences so that V and J genes could be assigned. Using the TCRdist pipeline, a later analysis assigned CDR3 sequences along with most-parsimonious VDJ recombination scenarios. In a later analysis, each TCR beta chain was defined by its CDR3 amino acid sequence together with its V-gene family, and reads lacking a unique V-gene family were excluded. As a way to deal with suspected cross-contamination and a sequencing artifact, a later analysis dropped roughly 600 nucleotide sequences that were highly shared and had low generation probability. In a later analysis, a clonal expansion index was calculated for each public chain from normalized within-repertoire ranks of inferred template counts. In a later analysis, generation probabilities were computed using a VDJ recombination model fitted to out-of-frame rearrangements, and the results were checked against IGoR. A later analysis scored TCR-TCR, TCR-HLA and TCR-CMV co-occurrence with hypergeometric tests, applying a repertoire-size bias correction to TCR pairs. A later analysis estimated false discovery rates by permuting HLA or CMV assignments 20 times. In a later analysis, co-occurring TCRs were grouped with DBSCAN, and TCRdist sequence similarity was added when clustering was performed within HLA-allele-positive subsets. For co-occurrence clustering, repertoires with fewer than 30,000 or more than 120,000 public chains were excluded, along with several repertoires with anomalous nucleotide sharing. The clones in this table, taken by TCRdb from immuneACCESS, are in-frame only. Not every clone is retained; where verified, under half of the shortfall comes from an unresolved V gene, and the cause of the rest is unknown. For V, J and clone size, that table is used; D and trimming come from the DNA. Across this sample there are 200,000 or so clones, with 82% seen only once. The ten largest account for around 6% of the sample.

The paper as a whole reports these results and caveats: According to a later analysis, most CMV-associated TCR beta chains appeared to be HLA-restricted, and the HLA associations seemed to be driven largely by CMV exposure. The only immune exposure information available for the cohort was CMV serostatus. In a later genetic analysis, fewer N-insertions in productive TCRs were reported among donors in an Asian-associated ancestry cluster than the 666-donor mean. Most TCR sequences were observed very rarely across donors, whereas some public TCRs were present in many individuals. It was suggested by the authors that the approach could potentially be generalized to other disease states and immunological phenotypes. Only TCR beta chains were sequenced in this cohort, and the absence of alpha or paired-chain data limited detectable features. According to a later analysis, TCR association rates differed among HLA loci, with DRB1 alleles showing the most associated TCRs and HLA-C alleles showing the fewest. In a later analysis, HLA-associated TCR beta chains showed more clonal expansion and lower generation probabilities than non-associated chains that were equally common. Presence/absence analyses assumed roughly uniform sequencing depth across donors, an assumption that may not hold. HLA typing was unavailable for some donors at each locus, so association tests used only the typed subset. A few of the identified cytomegalovirus-associated TCR beta chains were confirmed in vitro to be specific for cytomegalovirus antigens. In the study, some 160 TCR beta chains were listed as associated with cytomegalovirus. Broadly in line with IMGT annotations, most TCR beta V segments showed up in productive rearrangements about 87% or about 30% of the time in an earlier analysis of several hundred of the donors. At a false discovery rate of 0.05, a later analysis linked around 15,000 TCR beta sequences to specific HLA alleles. Linkage disequilibrium might explain the correlated functional status among segregating V segments, but an unknown experimental factor could not be ruled out. When HLA alleles, especially DR and DQ, strongly co-occurred, TCR associations were difficult to assign to individual alleles. The sequencing pipeline was judged likely to have produced a cluster of highly shared sequence variants as a technical artifact. Some IMGT-functional V segments, including TRBV6-2 and TRBV6-3, could not be distinguished by the 87-base-pair reads and were therefore excluded. In a later genetic analysis, a missense DCLRE1C variant was associated with V-gene and J-gene trimming of TCR beta chains, and the association was replicated in an independent cohort. According to a later analysis, parvovirus B19, influenza, CMV and Epstein-Barr virus appeared linked to several top co-occurrence clusters. A further reported finding was that TCR beta sequences accurately predicted the HLA-A and HLA-B alleles for most subjects in the first cohort. The earlier analysis of approximately 560 of the donors excluded approximately 15 rarely observed V segments, including chromosome 9 orphons, because counts were too low. In both the original and validation cohorts, the classifier was reported to diagnose cytomegalovirus status with high specificity and sensitivity.

In total, approximately 610 healthy bone marrow donors made up the cohort. At the time of sampling, every cohort member was nominally healthy, though immune exposures that went unrecorded were likely present. The donor tested CMV seropositive and was one of the 289 seropositive cohort members. A peripheral blood sample was provided by each donor, and peripheral blood mononuclear cells were used for TCR beta sequencing. Genomic DNA was extracted from the blood cell samples with the Qiagen DNeasy Blood Extraction Kit. Of note for this clone: No cognate antigen has been identified for it. No base quality values were provided; no much bigger clone lies one nucleotide off.

CDR1 and CDR2 (SNHLY, FYNNEI) derive from the germline V gene. Spanning cysteine to phenylalanine, the CDR3 consists of 17 amino acids. The kept DNA is CDR3 alone, 51 bases in frame from the first base. V trim: 7 bases; J trim: 9 bases; unmatched bases: 23. The chain is made from TRBV2 and TRBJ1-2, and TRBD1 aligns with 7 junction nucleotides. Sequenced input: PBMCs. The sequence came from a woman aged 50 to 60 in good health and CMV-seropositive. CDR3 sequence: CASTYYSAGGRSGSYTF. The DNA is as follows: TGTGCCAGCACCTACTACTCGGCAGGGGGGCGGTCGGGTAGCTACACCTTC.